Below, 15 T cell receptor beta chains from the same sample are listed, as sequenced in a study of regulatory and conventional T cells in RAG deficiency. Clones were read by immunoSEQ multiplex PCR, and TCRdb kept only the in-frame ones, dropping some. The sample records about 30,000 clones, approximately 96% being singletons. Genomic DNA came from blood conventional CD4+ T cells gated CD25-low CD127-high. This sample was also put to use in a study of regulatory T cells. According to that study: The primer mix had 52 TRBV and 13 TRBJ primers.

Material: CD25- CD4+ T cells sorted from blood. The receptors here all came from a human donor in good health.

The V and J genes are TRBV19 and TRBJ2-1; perhaps TRBD1 as D (5 bases). This CDR3 is built from 16 residues. Trimming cost V 7 bases and J 8 bases, with 24 bases left between them. Germline V gene sequence: CDR1 LNHDA, CDR2 SQIVND (reference sequence). CDR3 loop: CASKKTGLGPEDEQFF. CDR3 in DNA: TGTGCCAGTAAAAAAACGGGTCTGGGGCCCGAAGATGAGCAGTTCTTC. The full variable domain, rest sourced from reference TRBV19 and TRBJ2-1, is DGGITQSPKYLFRKEGQNVTLSCEQNLNHDAMYWYRQDPGQGLRLIYYSQIVNDFQKGDIAEGYSVSREKKESFPLTVTSAQKNPTAFYLCASKKTGLGPEDEQFFGPGTRLTVL.

The chain employs TRBV29-1 and TRBJ1-3; no clear D gene. Germline V lookup: CDR1 SQVTM, CDR2 ANQGSEA. V was pared by 4 bases and J by 0 bases, with 22 bases between. The CDR3 is 18 residues long. In DNA, the CDR3 is TGCAGCGTTGCGGTGCGTCCTCTCCCCCTGAGCTCTGGAAACACCATATATTTT. It translates to CSVAVRPLPLSSGNTIYF.

This clone was observed a single time. The chain links TRBV6-1 to TRBJ1-2; tentatively, D is TRBD1 (6 bases). The CDR3 runs to 13 residues. CDR1 and CDR2 from the germline V gene are MNHNS and SASEGT. V lost 6 bases, J lost 3 bases, and 11 bases lay in between. The CDR3 reads CASRERQDYGYTF. The CDR3 bases are TGTGCCAGCAGGGAGAGACAGGACTATGGCTACACCTTC.

The chain carries TRBV14 and TRBJ2-7, with D maybe TRBD2 (6 bases). The CDR3 totals 13 residues. Germline V gene lookup returns CDR1 SGHDN and CDR2 FVKESK. V lost 5 bases, J lost 9 bases, and 17 bases lay in between. CDR3 loop: CASSFNRGSWQYF. The CDR3 nucleotides are TGTGCCAGCAGCTTTAATCGGGGGAGTTGGCAGTACTTC.

The chain uses TRBV19 and TRBJ1-1; D not certain. This CDR3 has 13 amino acids. Germline CDR1 and CDR2: LNHDA and SQIVND (reference sequence). V was cut by 4 bases and J by 2 bases, with 8 bases left in between. The CDR3 sequence is CASSTPFNTEAFF. The CDR3, as DNA: TGTGCCAGTAGTACCCCCTTTAACACTGAAGCTTTCTTT.

Note on this clone: A read error may account for a junction end that differs from germline. This chain links TRBV14 with TRBJ2-3; D might be TRBD2 (6 bases). The CDR3 extends over 14 amino acids. Germline V gene data show CDR1 as SGHDN and CDR2 as FVKESK. The CDR3 loop reads CASSQDLPGDTRYF. In DNA, the CDR3 is TGTGCCAGCAGCCAAGATTTGCCGGGGGATACGCGGTATTTT.

V is TRBV7-2 and J is TRBJ2-2; 10 bases align to TRBD1. Trimming took 6 bases from V and 6 from J; bases not matched to a gene: 7. The CDR3 length is 15 residues. Germline CDR1 SGHTA, CDR2 FQGNSA. The CDR3 sequence: CASSRDRGPAGELFF. The CDR3 coding sequence is TGTGCCAGCAGTAGAGACAGGGGGCCCGCCGGGGAGCTGTTTTTT.

V usage is TRBV30 and J usage is TRBJ2-7; 9 bases line up with TRBD1. There are 12 residues in the CDR3. In germline, CDR1 is GTSNPN, CDR2 SVGIG (reference sequence). After removal of 5 bases from V and 3 bases from J, the junction contained 2 bases not matched to a gene. In nucleotides, the CDR3 is TGTGCCTGGGACAGGGGGAGCTACGAGCAGTACTTC. This encodes CAWDRGSYEQYF.

The J gene is TRBJ1-1, the V gene TRBV6-5, with D perhaps TRBD1 (5 bases). Trimming shortened V by 2 bases and J by 1 base, and 11 bases separated the two germline ends. The CDR3 spans 15 residues. The V gene's germline CDR1 is MNHEY and CDR2 SVGAGI. The DNA for the CDR3 is TGTGCCAGCAGTTACGTGGACATTACGAACACTGAAGCTTTCTTT. Protein: CASSYVDITNTEAFF.

This chain connects TRBV4-3 to TRBJ1-2; D is unresolved. Germline CDR1 and CDR2: LGHNA and YSLEER. Trimming stripped 1 base from V and 6 bases from J, with 9 bases between. The CDR3 loop spans 13 amino acids. CDR3 protein: CASSQVPSDGYTF. In DNA form, the CDR3 reads TGCGCCAGCAGCCAAGTTCCGAGCGATGGCTACACCTTC.

V gene TRBV11-2 combines with J gene TRBJ1-1; no definite D call. This CDR3 is 13 amino acids long. Germline V gene lookup returns CDR1 SGHAT and CDR2 FQNNGV. V was cut by 1 base and J by 1 base, with 4 bases left in between. The DNA for the CDR3 is TGTGCCAGCAGCTTAGGAGAGAACACTGAAGCTTTCTTT. This gives the protein CASSLGENTEAFF.

This chain links TRBV18 with TRBJ1-4; 8 nucleotides agree with TRBD1. Germline loops: CDR1 KGHSH, CDR2 LQKENI. Trimming cost V 4 bases and J 4 bases; bases outside gene matches: 2. This CDR3 spans 14 amino acids. Here the CDR3 DNA reads TGTGCCAGCTCACATGACAGGGGTAATGAAAAACTGTTTTTT. Its translation is CASSHDRGNEKLFF.

The gene calls are TRBV7-9 and TRBJ2-1; TRBD2 matches 13 bases. Germline CDR1 SEHNR, CDR2 FQNEAQ (reference sequence). J gave up 3 bases and V 2 bases, and 4 bases lay outside the gene matches. This CDR3 is 17 amino acids long. CDR3 protein: CASSLWGTSGIYNEQFF. The CDR3 coding sequence is TGTGCCAGCAGCTTATGGGGGACTAGCGGGATCTACAATGAGCAGTTCTTC.

As for this clone: At one end the junction does not follow the germline gene, possibly because of a read error. Other DNA sequences in the same sample also yield this CDR3. J is TRBJ1-6 and V is TRBV5-1; 8 positions match TRBD1. CDR1 SGHRS and CDR2 YFSETQ come from the germline V gene. The CDR3 totals 17 residues. This chain's CDR3 is CASSADRGSSYNSPLHF. The DNA of the CDR3 is TGCGCCAGCAGCGCCGACAGGGGCAGCTCCTATAATTCCCCCCTCCACTTT. Based on the CDR3 plus reference TRBV5-1 and TRBJ1-6, the full variable domain is KAGVTQTPRYLIKTRGQQVTLSCSPISGHRSVSWYQQTPGQGLQFLFEYFSETQRNKGNFPGRFSGRQFSNSRSEMNVSTLELGDSALYLCASSADRGSSYNSPLHFGNGTRLTVT.

V gene TRBV4-2 combines with J gene TRBJ2-7; D perhaps matches TRBD2 (6 bases). In germline, CDR1 is LGHNA, CDR2 YNFKEQ. The CDR3 spans 18 residues. The V end lost 0 bases, the J end lost 1 base, and 19 bases lay between the germline ends. CDR3: CASSQDLADGRGSYEQYF. The CDR3 DNA reads TGTGCCAGCAGCCAAGATTTGGCCGACGGGCGGGGTTCCTACGAGCAGTACTTC.